The clone carrying this T cell receptor (beta chain) was seen ten or more times. This record belongs to a study of regulatory T cells in long-lasting Graves disease. Relying on iRepertoire HTBI primers and Arm-PCR of CDR3 regions, the team built TCR beta libraries. TCRdb reprocessed the multiplex PCR reads with MiXCR, giving one entry per CDR3 protein. Here the sample spans hundreds of thousands of distinct CDR3 sequences, around an eighth being singletons. V was cut by 3 bases and J by 6 bases, with 18 bases left in between. CDR1 and CDR2 (germline): DFQATT, SNEGSKA (reference sequence). The CDR3 covers 14 residues. Time point denoted: newly diagnosed GD, antithyroid drugs for less than 3 months. PBMCs provided the RNA from which the TCR library was made. The sample was also reused in another study, on T cells in Graves' hyperthyroidism and ophthalmopathy. That source reports: Thyroid ultrasound, orbital computed tomography, clinical symptoms, and serum thyroxine and TRAb underpinned diagnoses. The model foresaw ophthalmopathy a median about 6.1 months prior to onset.

The TCR sequence derives from a man aged 25 to 40 with Graves disease. V gene TRBV20-1 combines with J gene TRBJ2-7; D perhaps matches TRBD2 (5 bases). The input for sequencing was peripheral blood mononuclear cells (PBMCs), taken at new diagnosis, from a patient treated with antithyroid drugs. CDR3 DNA sequence: TGCAGTGCTAGTCCGGGGAGCGACCGCTTCGAGCAGTACTTC. Protein sequence: CSASPGSDRFEQYF.